The subject of this entry is one T cell receptor beta chain. The antigen is unknown. The sample originates from a study of T cell therapy after organ transplantation. Study-wide background: CMV-specific T cells, median 1.92 x 10^8, were given as 2 to 6 intravenous infusions.

The CDR3 contains 17 residues. The V gene end was trimmed by 5 bases and the J gene end by 6 bases; junction bases not matched to a gene: 10. Germline V CDR1 and CDR2: SGHAT, FQNNGV. As to time point: 20-29 weeks after completion of therapy. Only in-frame clones appear in the TCRdb table, and some are missing; sequencing was by immunoSEQ multiplex PCR. The sample consists of about 1,500 clones, about two thirds of them appearing once. Specimen: CD8+ T cells from blood, collected after autologous CMV-specific T cell therapy. The receptor was isolated from a human patient who had received a solid organ transplant and had CMV disease. Some T cells may be provided by the graft donor. The chain carries TRBV11-2 and TRBJ2-3; 14 nucleotides line up with TRBD2. CDR3 in amino acids: CASSQRTSGGLADTQYF. In DNA form, the CDR3 reads TGTGCCAGCAGCCAAAGGACTAGCGGGGGGCTGGCCGATACGCAGTATTTT. The full variable domain, in which reference TRBV11-2 and TRBJ2-3 provide the parts outside the CDR3, is EAGVAQSPRYKIIEKRQSVAFWCNPISGHATLYWYQQILGQGPKLLIQFQNNGVVDDSQLPKDRFSAERLKGVDSTLKIQPAKLEDSAVYLCASSQRTSGGLADTQYFGPGTRLTVL.